Following are 10 T cell receptor beta chains from one sample sequenced in a study of CXCR3-negative and CXCR3-positive naive CD8 T cells. These receptors have no identified antigens. The study's findings and limits: CXCR3-negative naive cells had less hydrophobic TRB CDR3s than did CXCR3-positive naive cells.

UMI-labeled TRB cDNA libraries were prepared by 5' RACE. TCRdb re-called the 5' RACE reads and catalogs CDR3 proteins one per entry, DNA excluded. This sample's clone table lists roughly 60,000 distinct CDR3 sequences. The material sequenced was naive CXCR3+ CD8+ T cells from blood. The sample's subset: CD45RO-CCR7+CD27+CD95- naive CD8+ T cells expressing CXCR3 (TNR3+). The source is a human donor in good health. Some clones in this sample may be carry-over from other donors' samples.

The chain links TRBV7-6 to TRBJ1-6. The CDR3 totals 15 residues. The germline CDR1 and CDR2 sequences are SGHVS and FNYEAQ. CDR3 sequence reads: CASSSLGTSSAPLHF.

V and J are TRBV7-9 and TRBJ2-7; TCRdb's assignment of TRBD1 cannot be checked, as there is no DNA. The germline V gene has CDR1 SEHNR and CDR2 FQNEAQ (reference sequence). The CDR3 length is 15 residues. This CDR3 reads CASSAPFQGAYEQYF.

The V call is TRBV12-3 or TRBV12-4, the J call TRBJ2-2; absent DNA, TCRdb's TRBD2 call cannot be checked. The CDR3 is made up of 16 amino acids. CDR3 amino acids: CASSFLVARYTGELFF.

The rearrangement links TRBV4-3 to TRBJ2-3; the D call from TCRdb, TRBD1, cannot be confirmed without DNA. This CDR3 spans 16 amino acids. The germline CDR1 and CDR2 sequences are LGHNA and YSLEER. The CDR3 sequence: CASSQGWAGGGDTQYF.

The chain links TRBV2 to TRBJ1-4; the D call of TRBD1 rests on TCRdb alone, since no DNA is present to check it. This CDR3 spans 14 amino acids. Germline lookup yields CDR1 SNHLY and CDR2 FYNNEI. The CDR3 spells CASSEDTLEEKLFF.

The J gene is TRBJ2-7, the V gene TRBV6-2 or TRBV6-3; TCRdb designates TRBD1, a call that cannot be tested without DNA. The germline gives CDR1 MNHEY, CDR2 SVGEGT. The CDR3 extends over 13 amino acids. CDR3 protein: CASSYEGFGEQYF.

The V call is TRBV11-2, the J call TRBJ2-3; TCRdb outputs TRBD2, but without DNA this stays unchecked. CDR1 SGHAT and CDR2 FQNNGV come from the germline V gene. The CDR3 loop spans 16 amino acids. The CDR3 is CASSFSAGGRADTQYF. Full variable domain (remainder filled in from reference TRBV11-2 and TRBJ2-3): EAGVAQSPRYKIIEKRQSVAFWCNPISGHATLYWYQQILGQGPKLLIQFQNNGVVDDSQLPKDRFSAERLKGVDSTLKIQPAKLEDSAVYLCASSFSAGGRADTQYFGPGTRLTVL.

The chain recombines TRBV10-3 with TRBJ2-3; the TCRdb call, TRBD2, lacks DNA for checking. The germline V gene has CDR1 ENHRY and CDR2 SYGVKD. The CDR3 runs 22 residues. The CDR3: CAIRDYSGTSGGTRSSTDTQYF.

The genes are TRBV6-5 and TRBJ2-5; the D call from TCRdb, TRBD1, cannot be confirmed without DNA. This CDR3 has 16 residues. Germline loops: CDR1 MNHEY, CDR2 SVGAGI. Here the CDR3 reads CASSYYFVPGVETQYF.

This sequence joins TRBV3-1 and TRBJ2-1; TCRdb returns TRBD1, unconfirmable since there is no DNA. CDR3 size: 15 residues. Germline V gene data show CDR1 as LGHDT and CDR2 as YNNKEL (reference sequence). The CDR3 region is CASGTKVETYNEQFF.